This T cell receptor (beta chain) was documented in a study of blood T cell repertoires in COVID-19 (dated by TCRdb to 2018 to 2020). For the wider study: For ImmuneRACE Cohort 3, a participant was defined as recovered based on two consecutive negative NP/OP PCR tests, clearance by a healthcare professional, or resolution of symptoms. The material from the prospective study consisted of cDNA or gDNA derived from T cells, B-cell-depleted T cells, or PBMCs. Samples covering the acute and convalescent phases of COVID-19 were provided by collaborators in the United States, Italy and Spain. The samples were drawn from two sources: the first 160 participants of the ongoing ImmuneRACE study, and 1,000 to 1,500 subjects contributed by 6 global collaborators. The sample metadata nearly always contained a de-identified subject ID, COVID-19 status, age in years and sex. The repertoires were released in a freely available public database intended as a resource for research on the immune response to SARS-CoV-2. HLA class I and class II types, where available, came from metadata supplied by the sample provider rather than from assay-based typing. The dataset comprised deeply sampled blood TCRbeta repertoires from subjects exposed to, actively infected with, or recovered from COVID-19.

In the prospective study, participants were roughly 18 to 100 years old, resided in about two dozen geographic areas of the United States, and were enrolled through a virtual design. Cohort assignment in the prospective study relied on participant-reported clinical history from a screening survey and a study questionnaire. Each participant in the prospective study had whole blood, serum and a nasopharyngeal or oropharyngeal swab collected by mobile phlebotomists. Prospective study participants could optionally give additional blood draws and questionnaires over an approximately 2-month period. Before DNA extraction, blood samples from the prospective study were shipped at room temperature or frozen. TCRbeta CDR3 regions were amplified from genomic DNA using the immunoSEQ Assay, a bias-controlled multiplex PCR. For the original study's pipeline: The number of nucleated cells in each sample was estimated by amplification of reference gene primers within the assay. Sequence reads were collapsed and filtered to measure the absolute abundance of every unique TCRbeta CDR3 rearrangement. For each sample, productive Simpson clonality was calculated as the square root of Simpson's diversity index across productive rearrangements. The immuneACCESS repertoire file appears here via TCRdb, limited to in-frame rearrangements. These files lack a portion of the clones; in checked studies, under half of the deficit traces to unresolved V genes, and the cause of the others is not known. That table supplies the V and J calls and clone size; D and trimming were determined from the DNA. Within this sample are about 270,000 clones, with about 88% of them counted one time only. The ten largest account for 2% to 2.5% of the sample.

Regarding this clone: Its antigen is currently not known. No base quality values were provided; no much bigger clone lies one nucleotide off.

CDR1 LGHDT and CDR2 YNNKEL were looked up in the germline V gene (reference sequence). The germline ends are 12 bases apart after V is trimmed by 3 bases and J by 2 bases. Including cysteine and phenylalanine, the CDR3 has 15 amino acids. The DNA shown is the 45-base CDR3, in frame from base 1. Here is what the overall study found, with its caveats: The quantity of clinical and demographic metadata differed by source and by participant and was supplied without curation.

The V gene is TRBV3-1 (or the pseudogene TRBV3-2) and the J gene is TRBJ2-3; TRBD1 is perhaps the D gene, given 6 matching bases. The sequenced sample consisted of PBMCs or T cells enriched from blood (not recorded which). This receptor was obtained from an older woman in a cohort exposed to, infected with or recovered from COVID-19 (not recorded which). The nucleotide sequence is given as TGTGCCAGCAGCCACTTTCGGGACAACACAGATACGCAGTATTTT. Its amino acids are CASSHFRDNTDTQYF.